Listed below are T cell receptor beta chains from one sample, sequenced in a study of cytomegalovirus exposure and HLA in healthy donors. Sequenced by immunoSEQ multiplex PCR; TCRdb stores in-frame clones only, minus some. The table includes 35,000 to 45,000 clones, 50% to 55% detected once. The sample comprised PBMCs. Source of these receptors: a human donor in good health. Both conserved end residues are part of each CDR3. A D gene is named only where the DNA matches it firmly. Clone size, where shown, is once, few, many, or a class for clones that have expanded.

V: TRBV2; size: .; D: TRBD1; J: TRBJ2-4; DNA: TGTGCCAGCAGTGAAGCTCCCGACAGGGGGGACATTCAGTACTTC; CDR3: CASSEAPDRGDIQYF
V: TRBV7-8; size: .; D: TRBD2; J: TRBJ2-3; DNA: TGTGCCAGCAGCTTGAAAAGGCGGGGGGAAGATACGCAGTATTTT; CDR3: CASSLKRRGEDTQYF
V: TRBV5-1; size: .; D: .; J: TRBJ1-3; DNA: TGCGCCAGCAGCTTGGGGCGGGGAGCTGGAAACACCATATATTTT; CDR3: CASSLGRGAGNTIYF
V: TRBV28; size: .; D: .; J: TRBJ1-1; DNA: TGTGCCAGCAGTTCCAGGACAGACGGAGTCCCTGAAGCTTTCTTT; CDR3: CASSSRTDGVPEAFF
V: TRBV4-3; size: .; D: TRBD1; J: TRBJ2-3; DNA: TGCGCCAGCAGCCAAGGGAGGACAGGGGAGACGACAGATACGCAGTATTTT; CDR3: CASSQGRTGETTDTQYF
V: TRBV4-3; size: few; D: .; J: TRBJ1-1; DNA: TGCGCCAGCAGACCCACAGGTGACCCCATGAACACTGAAGCTTTCTTT; CDR3: CASRPTGDPMNTEAFF
V: TRBV9; size: .; D: .; J: TRBJ1-6; DNA: TGTGCCAGCAGCGCCACCGTCGCCAGCTCCTATAATTCACCCCTCCACTTT; CDR3: CASSATVASSYNSPLHF
V: TRBV19; size: .; D: .; J: TRBJ1-1; DNA: TGTGCCAGTACCTCAGGATGGAACACTGAAGCTTTCTTT; CDR3: CASTSGWNTEAFF
V: TRBV10-1; size: .; D: TRBD2; J: TRBJ2-5; DNA: TGCGCCAGCGTATCTAGCGGGGGGTCACAAGAGACCCAGTACTTC; CDR3: CASVSSGGSQETQYF
V: TRBV14; size: .; D: .; J: TRBJ2-5; DNA: TGTGCCAGCAGCCAAGTCGGGAAGCAAGAGACCCAGTACTTC; CDR3: CASSQVGKQETQYF
V: TRBV19; size: .; D: TRBD2; J: TRBJ2-5; DNA: TGTGCCAGTAGTCTAGCGGGAGGGAGACAGACCCAGTACTTC; CDR3: CASSLAGGRQTQYF
V: TRBV10-3; size: once; D: .; J: TRBJ1-6; DNA: TGTGCCATCCGTGGATATATTGGCTCACCCCTCCACTTT; CDR3: CAIRGYIGSPLHF
V: TRBV25-1; size: once; D: TRBD1; J: TRBJ1-6; DNA: TGTGCCAGCAGTGGGAGGGCTACGACAGGGTCATGGCCCCTCCACTTT; CDR3: CASSGRATTGSWPLHF
V: TRBV5-1; size: .; D: TRBD2; J: TRBJ2-1; DNA: TGCGCCAGCAGCTTGGTTGGCGGGGGAGAGAATGAGCAGTTCTTC; CDR3: CASSLVGGGENEQFF
V: TRBV7-2; size: few; D: .; J: TRBJ1-2; DNA: TGTGCCAGCAGCTTAGAAGGCGGGGGGGGTTTGAACTATGGCTACACCTTC; CDR3: CASSLEGGGGLNYGYTF
V: TRBV28; size: .; D: .; J: TRBJ1-2; DNA: TGTGCCAGCAGTTTAGGGGGGAACTATGGCTACACCTTC; CDR3: CASSLGGNYGYTF
V: TRBV7-9; size: .; D: .; J: TRBJ1-6; DNA: TGTGCCAGCAGCCCGCCGCGTTCCGGGGATCACTCCTATAATTCACCCCTCCACTTT; CDR3: CASSPPRSGDHSYNSPLHF
V: TRBV5-4; size: .; D: .; J: TRBJ2-1; DNA: TGTGCCAGCAGTAATAAGCGGCCCAGCTCCTACAATGAGCAGTTCTTC; CDR3: CASSNKRPSSYNEQFF
V: TRBV29-1; size: .; D: .; J: TRBJ2-1; DNA: TGCAGCTTTCTTGGGACAACCTACAATGAGCAGTTCTTC; CDR3: CSFLGTTYNEQFF
V: TRBV28; size: .; D: .; J: TRBJ2-7; DNA: TGTGCCAGCAGTTCACGGTCTCTACCGGGAATGGGGCAGTACTTC; CDR3: CASSSRSLPGMGQYF
V: TRBV9; size: .; D: .; J: TRBJ2-7; DNA: TGTGCCAGCAGCAGCGGCGGGGCCACCTACGAGCAGTACTTC; CDR3: CASSSGGATYEQYF
V: TRBV13; size: .; D: TRBD1; J: TRBJ1-1; DNA: TGTGCCAGCTCGCGGACAGGGAGAACGGCTTTCTTT; CDR3: CASSRTGRTAFF
V: TRBV14; size: .; D: TRBD1; J: TRBJ2-1; DNA: TGTGCCAGCAGCCGAGTTAGGGGGCGAGGGCATAATGAGCAGTTCTTC; CDR3: CASSRVRGRGHNEQFF
V: TRBV5-1; size: few; D: TRBD1; J: TRBJ1-1; DNA: TGCGCCAGCAGCTCGACAGGGGATAACGCTGAAGCTTTCTTT; CDR3: CASSSTGDNAEAFF
V: TRBV6-5; size: once; D: .; J: TRBJ2-7; DNA: TGTGCCAGCGCCCAAGGGGTCTCCTACGAGCAGTACTTC; CDR3: CASAQGVSYEQYF
V: TRBV7-2; size: .; D: .; J: TRBJ1-5; DNA: TGTGCCAGCAGTTCCTGGGGGGGAACGTATAGCAATCAGCCCCAGCATTTT; CDR3: CASSSWGGTYSNQPQHF
V: TRBV6-6; size: once; D: TRBD1; J: TRBJ1-2; DNA: TGTGCCAGCAGCCCGGACAGGGTGGGCGGCTACACCTTC; CDR3: CASSPDRVGGYTF
V: TRBV6-1; size: .; D: TRBD2; J: TRBJ2-1; DNA: TGTGCCAGCAGTGTGGGACTAGGGGAGCAGTTCTTC; CDR3: CASSVGLGEQFF
V: TRBV5-1; size: .; D: TRBD2; J: TRBJ2-3; DNA: TGCGCCAGCAGTAGAACTGGCGGGGGAGTTTCTGGCACAGATACGCAGTATTTT; CDR3: CASSRTGGGVSGTDTQYF
V: TRBV6-6; size: .; D: .; J: TRBJ1-2; DNA: TGTGCCAGCATGAGGTTATATGGCTACACCTTC; CDR3: CASMRLYGYTF
V: TRBV5-1; size: .; D: .; J: TRBJ2-4; DNA: TGCGCCAGCAGCCCCCAACCGGGAGTAACGGGTGGGTCCAAAAACATTCAGTACTTC; CDR3: CASSPQPGVTGGSKNIQYF
V: TRBV19; size: .; D: .; J: TRBJ1-5; DNA: TGTGCCAGCCGGGGGGGGAATCAGCCCCAGCATTTT; CDR3: CASRGGNQPQHF
V: TRBV10-3; size: .; D: .; J: TRBJ1-5; DNA: TGTGCCATCAGTCCCAAACAGGGTTCGGGTCAGCCCCAGCATTTT; CDR3: CAISPKQGSGQPQHF
V: TRBV2; size: .; D: .; J: TRBJ2-7; DNA: TGTGCCAGCAGATTCAGCTCCTACGAGCAGTACTTC; CDR3: CASRFSSYEQYF
V: TRBV19; size: .; D: .; J: TRBJ1-3; DNA: TGTGCCAGTAGTATAGAAGGACTTCACTCTGGAAACACCATATATTTT; CDR3: CASSIEGLHSGNTIYF
V: TRBV5-5; size: once; D: TRBD2; J: TRBJ2-3; DNA: TGTGCCAGCAGCTTGGTTAGCGGGGTCACAGATACGCAGTATTTT; CDR3: CASSLVSGVTDTQYF
V: TRBV11-2; size: .; D: .; J: TRBJ2-3; DNA: TGTGCCAGCAGCCTCCTTAGACCCGGGACTCTCTGGACAGATACGCAGTATTTT; CDR3: CASSLLRPGTLWTDTQYF
V: TRBV5-4; size: .; D: .; J: TRBJ1-1; DNA: TGTGCCAGCAGCCAGGGGCAGAAAGGGGAAGCTTTCTTT; CDR3: CASSQGQKGEAFF
V: TRBV15; size: .; D: TRBD1; J: TRBJ1-3; DNA: TGTGCCACCAGCAGAGATCAGGGGGCGGGGGGAAACACCATATATTTT; CDR3: CATSRDQGAGGNTIYF
V: TRBV19; size: .; D: TRBD1; J: TRBJ1-5; DNA: TGTGCCAGTAGTCCATCGACAGGGTATAATCAGCCCCAGCATTTT; CDR3: CASSPSTGYNQPQHF
V: TRBV9; size: .; D: .; J: TRBJ1-6; DNA: TGTGCCAGCAGGCGGGGGGGCGGCGATAATTCACCCCTCCACTTT; CDR3: CASRRGGGDNSPLHF
V: TRBV7-2; size: .; D: .; J: TRBJ2-1; DNA: TGTGCCAGCAGCTTAGGAGCAGGGCGGTACAATGAGCAGTTCTTC; CDR3: CASSLGAGRYNEQFF
V: TRBV10-1; size: few; D: TRBD1; J: TRBJ1-5; DNA: TGCGCCAGCATGGGGCCCCGGGACAGCCCTTACAATCAGCCCCAGCATTTT; CDR3: CASMGPRDSPYNQPQHF
V: TRBV7-3; size: .; D: TRBD1; J: TRBJ1-1; DNA: TGTGCCAGCAGCTTAACCCTTCAACAGGGGCCTGAAGCTTTCTTT; CDR3: CASSLTLQQGPEAFF
V: TRBV5-6; size: .; D: .; J: TRBJ2-1; DNA: TGTGCCAGCAGCTTGGTGTCAGGGGCGGGCTACAATGAGCAGTTCTTC; CDR3: CASSLVSGAGYNEQFF
V: TRBV6-5; size: once; D: .; J: TRBJ2-7; DNA: TGTGCCAGCCGGGGGGCCACAACGACCTACGAGCAGTACTTC; CDR3: CASRGATTTYEQYF
V: TRBV15; size: few; D: .; J: TRBJ1-1; DNA: TGTGCCACCAGCAGAGCCTCGAACACTGAAGCTTTCTTT; CDR3: CATSRASNTEAFF